This TCR beta chain stems from a study of OX40 agonist ivuxolimab in advanced cancers. Points from the study as a whole: The investigators did not determine what antigen specificity the expanded peripheral T cells had.

Assay used: immunoSEQ multiplex PCR; TCRdb lists only in-frame clones, some missing. The data contain around 68,000 clones, approximately 90% of them singletons. On this clone itself: The antigen remains undetermined.

Germline CDR1 and CDR2: MGHDK and SYGVNS. V gave up 2 bases and J gave up 3 bases, with 11 bases separating them. The CDR3 extends over 14 amino acids. Sequences were derived from CD4+ or CD8+ T cells sorted from blood, sampled in a trial of the OX40 agonist ivuxolimab. The receptor comes from an adult with an advanced solid tumor such as melanoma, head and neck, liver or kidney cancer. The V call is TRBV25-1, the J call TRBJ2-7, with a weak D call TRBD1 (5 bases). DNA for the CDR3: TGTGCCAGCAGTGAAGGGGCAGGTGACTACGAGCAGTACTTC. This codes for CASSEGAGDYEQYF.